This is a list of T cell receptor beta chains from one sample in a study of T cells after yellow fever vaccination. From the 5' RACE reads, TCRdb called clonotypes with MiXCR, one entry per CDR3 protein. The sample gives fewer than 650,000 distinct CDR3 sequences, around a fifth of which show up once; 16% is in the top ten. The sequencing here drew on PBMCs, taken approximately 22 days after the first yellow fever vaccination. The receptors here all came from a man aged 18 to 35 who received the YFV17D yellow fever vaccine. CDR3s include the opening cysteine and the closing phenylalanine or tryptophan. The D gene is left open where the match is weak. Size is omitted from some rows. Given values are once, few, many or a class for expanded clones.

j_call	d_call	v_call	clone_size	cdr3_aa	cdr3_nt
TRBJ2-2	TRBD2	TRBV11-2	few	CASNLREAGGTGELFF	TGTGCCAGCAACCTAAGGGAGGCGGGGGGAACCGGGGAGCTGTTTTTT
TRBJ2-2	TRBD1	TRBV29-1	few	CSVETGDTGELFF	TGCAGCGTTGAGACAGGGGACACCGGGGAGCTGTTTTTT
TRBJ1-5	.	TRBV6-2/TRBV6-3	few	CASSNRAWPQHF	TGTGCCAGCAGTAACAGGGCATGGCCCCAGCATTTT
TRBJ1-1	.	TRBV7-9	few	CASSLLPEAFF	TGTGCCAGCAGCTTACTTCCCGAAGCTTTCTTT
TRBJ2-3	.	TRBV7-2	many	CASSLERTSSSTDTQYF	TGTGCCAGCAGCCTCGAGAGGACCTCATCTAGCACAGATACGCAGTATTTT
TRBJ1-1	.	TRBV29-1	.	CSVEALTFEAFF	TGCAGCGTTGAAGCACTCACCTTTGAAGCTTTCTTT
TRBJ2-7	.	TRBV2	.	CASTLRGGAYGGEQYF	TGTGCCAGCACTTTGAGGGGGGGAGCTTATGGTGGCGAGCAGTACTTC
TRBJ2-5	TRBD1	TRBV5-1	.	CASSLGGTAETQYF	TGCGCCAGCAGCCTAGGTGGGACAGCCGAGACCCAGTACTTC
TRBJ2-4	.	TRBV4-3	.	CASSQDGVVKNIQYF	TGCGCCAGCAGCCAAGATGGGGTTGTCAAAAACATTCAGTACTTC
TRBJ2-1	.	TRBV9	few	CASSVIPGAIMEQFF	TGTGCCAGCAGCGTTATCCCCGGGGCTATAATGGAGCAGTTCTTC
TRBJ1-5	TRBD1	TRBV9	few	CASSQGAGPGQPQHF	TGTGCCAGCAGCCAGGGGGCAGGCCCGGGTCAGCCCCAGCATTTT
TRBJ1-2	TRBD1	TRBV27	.	CASSSPDRGRVDGYTF	TGTGCCAGCAGTTCCCCGGACAGGGGGCGTGTGGATGGCTACACCTTC
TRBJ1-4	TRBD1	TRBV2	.	CASNIQGTNEKLFF	TGTGCCAGCAATATACAGGGGACTAATGAAAAACTGTTTTTT
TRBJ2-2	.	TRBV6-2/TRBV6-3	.	CASSYIAGRTGELFF	TGTGCCAGCAGTTACATCGCGGGGCGGACCGGGGAGCTGTTTTTT
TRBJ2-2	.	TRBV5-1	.	CASRAGGNTGELFF	TGCGCCAGCAGAGCCGGGGGGAACACCGGGGAGCTGTTTTTT
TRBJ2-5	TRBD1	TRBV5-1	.	CASSQNRGEETQYF	TGCGCCAGCAGCCAAAACAGGGGGGAAGAGACCCAGTACTTC